The clone carrying this TCR beta chain was counted ten times or more. Its matching antigen is unknown. The data derive from a study of PD-1 blockade in classical Hodgkin lymphoma. Brentuximab vedotin exposure varied among the patients, all of whom had relapsed after autologous stem cell transplantation. Sequencing was performed with immunoSEQ multiplex PCR; in TCRdb, only in-frame clones are kept and a portion is missing. The sample yields about 36,000 clones, around 63% seen once. Germline V gives CDR1 SGHRS, CDR2 YFSETQ. Trimming pared 4 bases from V and 1 base from J, leaving 11 bases between. CDR3 length equals 14 residues. Study-wide results and limits: Complete responders' baseline diversity resembled that of newly diagnosed patients. With CD4+ cells, TCR diversity rose significantly by C4D1, but not with CD8+ cells.

V gene TRBV5-1 combines with J gene TRBJ1-1; a weak D match, TRBD1 (5 bases). Sequencing used peripheral blood mononuclear cells (PBMCs), obtained before the second cycle of nivolumab. The sequence was collected from a human donor with classical Hodgkin lymphoma. The CDR3 sequence is CASSQSGPNTEAFF. The DNA of the CDR3 is TGCGCCAGCAGCCAATCGGGGCCGAACACTGAAGCTTTCTTT.